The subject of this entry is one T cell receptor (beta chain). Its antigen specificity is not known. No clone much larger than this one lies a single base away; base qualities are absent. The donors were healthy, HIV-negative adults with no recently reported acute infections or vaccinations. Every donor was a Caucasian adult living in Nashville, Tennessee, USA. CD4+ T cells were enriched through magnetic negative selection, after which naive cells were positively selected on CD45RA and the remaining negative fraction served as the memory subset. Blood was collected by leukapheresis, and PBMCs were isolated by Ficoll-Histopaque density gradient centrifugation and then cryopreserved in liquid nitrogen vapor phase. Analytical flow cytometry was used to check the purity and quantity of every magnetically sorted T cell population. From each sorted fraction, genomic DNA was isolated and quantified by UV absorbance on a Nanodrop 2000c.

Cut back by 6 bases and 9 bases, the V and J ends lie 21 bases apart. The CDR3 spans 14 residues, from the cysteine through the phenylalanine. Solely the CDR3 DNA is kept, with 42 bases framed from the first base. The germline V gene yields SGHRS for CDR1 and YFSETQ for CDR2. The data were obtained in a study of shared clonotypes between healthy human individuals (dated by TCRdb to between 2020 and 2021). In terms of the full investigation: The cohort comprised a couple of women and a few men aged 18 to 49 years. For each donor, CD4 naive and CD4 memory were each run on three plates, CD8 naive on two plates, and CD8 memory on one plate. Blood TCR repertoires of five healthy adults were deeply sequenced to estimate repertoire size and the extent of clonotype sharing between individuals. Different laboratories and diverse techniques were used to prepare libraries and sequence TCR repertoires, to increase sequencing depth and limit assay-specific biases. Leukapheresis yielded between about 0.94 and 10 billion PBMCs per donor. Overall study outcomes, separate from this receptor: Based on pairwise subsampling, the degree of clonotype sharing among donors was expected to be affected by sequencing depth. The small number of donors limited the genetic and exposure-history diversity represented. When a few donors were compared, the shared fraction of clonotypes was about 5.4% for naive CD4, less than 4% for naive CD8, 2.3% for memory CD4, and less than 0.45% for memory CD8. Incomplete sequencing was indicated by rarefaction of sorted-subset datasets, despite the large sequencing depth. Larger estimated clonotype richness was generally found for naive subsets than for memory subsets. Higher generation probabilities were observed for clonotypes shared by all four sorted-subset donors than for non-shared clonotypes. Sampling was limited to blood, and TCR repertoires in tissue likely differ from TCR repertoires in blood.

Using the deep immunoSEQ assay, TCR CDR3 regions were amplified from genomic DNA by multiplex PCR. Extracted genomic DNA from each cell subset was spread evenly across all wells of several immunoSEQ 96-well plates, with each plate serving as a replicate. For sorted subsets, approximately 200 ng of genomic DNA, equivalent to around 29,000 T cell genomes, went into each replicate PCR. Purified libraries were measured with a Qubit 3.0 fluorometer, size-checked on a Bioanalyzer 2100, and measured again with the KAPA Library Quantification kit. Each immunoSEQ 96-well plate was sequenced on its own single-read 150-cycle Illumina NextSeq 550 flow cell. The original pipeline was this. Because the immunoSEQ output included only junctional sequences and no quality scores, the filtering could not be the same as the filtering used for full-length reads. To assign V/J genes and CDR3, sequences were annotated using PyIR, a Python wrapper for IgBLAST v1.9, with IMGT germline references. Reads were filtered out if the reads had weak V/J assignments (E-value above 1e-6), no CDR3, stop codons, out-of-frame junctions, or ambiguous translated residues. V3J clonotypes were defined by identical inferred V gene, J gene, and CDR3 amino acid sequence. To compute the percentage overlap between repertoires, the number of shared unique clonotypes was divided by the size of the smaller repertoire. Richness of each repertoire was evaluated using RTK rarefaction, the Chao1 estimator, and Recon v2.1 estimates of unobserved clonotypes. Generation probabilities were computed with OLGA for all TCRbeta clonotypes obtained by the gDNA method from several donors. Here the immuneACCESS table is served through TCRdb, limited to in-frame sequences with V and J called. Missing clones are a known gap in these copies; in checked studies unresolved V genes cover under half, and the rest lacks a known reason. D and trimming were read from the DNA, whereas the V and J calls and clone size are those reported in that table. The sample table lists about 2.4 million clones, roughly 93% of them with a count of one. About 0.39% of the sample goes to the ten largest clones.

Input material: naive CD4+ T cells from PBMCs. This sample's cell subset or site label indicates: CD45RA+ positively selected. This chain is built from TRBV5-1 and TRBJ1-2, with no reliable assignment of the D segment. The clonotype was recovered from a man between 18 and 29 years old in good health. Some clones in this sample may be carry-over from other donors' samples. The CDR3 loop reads CASTSVGGSDRYTF. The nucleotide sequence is TGCGCCAGCACCTCCGTGGGAGGGTCAGATCGCTACACCTTC.